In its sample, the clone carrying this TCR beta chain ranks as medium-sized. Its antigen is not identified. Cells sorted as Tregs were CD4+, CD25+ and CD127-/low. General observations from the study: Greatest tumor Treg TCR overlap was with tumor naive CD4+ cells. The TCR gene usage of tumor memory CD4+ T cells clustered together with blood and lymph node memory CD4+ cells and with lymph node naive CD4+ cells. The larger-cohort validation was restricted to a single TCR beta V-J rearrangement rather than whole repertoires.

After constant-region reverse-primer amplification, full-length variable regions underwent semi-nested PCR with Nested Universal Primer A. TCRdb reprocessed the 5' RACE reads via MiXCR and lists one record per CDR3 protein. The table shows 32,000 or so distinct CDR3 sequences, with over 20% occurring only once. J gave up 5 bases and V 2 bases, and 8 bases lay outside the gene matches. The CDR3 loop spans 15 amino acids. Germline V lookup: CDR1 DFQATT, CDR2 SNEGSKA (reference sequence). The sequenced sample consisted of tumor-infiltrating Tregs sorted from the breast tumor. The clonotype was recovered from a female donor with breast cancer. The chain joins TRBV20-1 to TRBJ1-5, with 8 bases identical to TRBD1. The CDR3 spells CSARLVRGQHQPQHF. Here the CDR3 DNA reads TGCAGTGCTAGACTCGTCAGGGGGCAGCATCAGCCCCAGCATTTT.